The T cell receptor beta chain under discussion was sequenced for a study of breast tumors, draining lymph nodes, adjacent tissues. V lost 7 bases and J lost 2; bases outside the gene matches: 10. The CDR3 consists of 16 residues. Germline assignment: CDR1 MDHEN and CDR2 SYDVKM. Samples came from axillary lymph nodes draining the breast cancer. TCRdb ran MiXCR on the multiplex PCR reads and lists one entry per CDR3 protein. The table has about 130,000 distinct CDR3 sequences, about 20% seen once. Worth noting for this clonotype: Its matching antigen is unknown.

Study-wide findings and caveats: Tumor TCR diversity was below lymph nodes but above nontumor tissue. Compared with basal-like, luminal-like tumors shared significantly more repertoire with nontumor tissue.

The receptor was isolated from a female donor with breast cancer. Some clones in this sample may be carry-over from other donors' samples. The chain is built from TRBV28 and TRBJ1-2; 10 nucleotides align to TRBD1. Sequenced sample: axillary lymph node tissue. The CDR3 loop reads CASTPSGTGANYGYTF. In DNA form, the CDR3 reads TGTGCCAGCACCCCATCCGGGACAGGGGCGAACTATGGCTACACCTTC.